The present entry profiles one T cell receptor beta chain with its context. The record originates from a study of blood T cell repertoires in COVID-19. Study-level information: Samples of COVID-19 (acute and convalescent) were obtained from the United States, Italy and Spain. T cells, B-cell-depleted T cells, or PBMCs provided the cDNA or gDNA that served as material.

Under the authors' procedure: Reference gene primer amplification yielded estimated nucleated cell counts. Sequencing was performed with immunoSEQ multiplex PCR; in TCRdb, only in-frame clones are kept and a portion is missing. V and J calls plus clone size are reproduced from that table; the DNA served to infer D and trimming. The sample includes 95,000 to 150,000 clones, around 77% of them seen just once. Trimming removed 1 base from V and 8 bases from J; junction bases left unmatched: 7. Germline V lookup: CDR1 MGHRA, CDR2 YSYEKL. The CDR3 runs 16 residues. J is TRBJ1-4 and V is TRBV4-1; 10 bases agree with TRBD1. The TCR was taken from a man between 60 and 75 years old with active or convalescent COVID-19. Sequenced: peripheral blood. CDR3 in DNA: TGCGCCAGCAGCCAAGGACCCGGGACAGGGGACGAAAAACTGTTTTTT. Amino acid sequence: CASSQGPGTGDEKLFF.